The 32 T cell receptor beta chains listed next were all sequenced from one sample in a study of CD8 T cells in ankylosing spondylitis. Study observations and caveats: Typical of ankylosing spondylitis blood, it appeared, was a TCR beta motif of under 10 highly homologous variants.

TCRdb re-called the 5' RACE reads through MiXCR, storing one row per CDR3 protein. This sample carries under 450,000 distinct CDR3 sequences, roughly 15% of them seen once, and the ten largest clones take about 0.94%. No antigen has been assigned to these receptors. Sequenced material: blood, either unsorted or a sorted T cell fraction (not recorded which). These receptors originate from a male donor with ankylosing spondylitis.

V usage is TRBV11-2 and J usage is TRBJ2-5, with D uncertain. V lost 1 base and J 3 bases, leaving 12 bases between the germline ends. The CDR3 sequence is 15 residues long. Germline lookup yields CDR1 SGHAT and CDR2 FQNNGV. The CDR3 sequence: CASSLVGRLEETQYF. CDR3 coding DNA: TGTGCCAGCAGCTTAGTAGGTAGACTCGAAGAGACCCAGTACTTC.

This clonotype has more than one count but fewer than ten. The V gene is TRBV20-1, the J gene TRBJ1-1; no reliable D call. The V end was cut by 6 bases, the J end by 4 bases, with 15 bases between. Germline CDR1 DFQATT, CDR2 SNEGSKA (reference sequence). The CDR3 loop spans 13 amino acids. The CDR3 loop is CSASVQLGTEAFF. The CDR3 DNA reads as TGCAGTGCCAGCGTTCAGTTGGGCACTGAAGCTTTCTTT.

In its sample, this clonotype was seen a few times. The rearrangement uses TRBV7-2 and TRBJ2-3; TRBD2 matches 7 bases. V gave up 4 bases and J gave up 0 bases; unmatched junction bases: 7. This CDR3 has 16 residues. CDR1 SGHTA and CDR2 FQGNSA come from the germline V gene. CDR3 protein: CASSSASGASTDTQYF. The CDR3 DNA reads as TGTGCCAGCAGCTCGGCTAGCGGCGCTAGCACAGATACGCAGTATTTT.

This clonotype was picked up many times. The rearrangement joins TRBV30 to TRBJ1-4; D uncertain. The CDR3 covers 13 residues. Trimming cost V 0 bases and J 7 bases, with 9 bases left between them. The germline V gene encodes CDR1 GTSNPN and CDR2 SVGIG (reference sequence). As DNA, the CDR3 is TGTGCCTGGAGTGTTCGTGTTAGTGAAAAACTGTTTTTT. Amino acid sequence: CAWSVRVSEKLFF.

The V gene is TRBV20-1, the J gene TRBJ2-3; TRBD2 might be the D (6 bases). The germline gives CDR1 DFQATT, CDR2 SNEGSKA (reference sequence). CDR3 length: 15 amino acids. Trimming left V 1 base short and J 2 bases short, with 13 bases between. In DNA, the CDR3 is TGCAGTGCTAGAGTGGGGGGACCCCTCACAGATACGCAGTATTTT. This gives the protein CSARVGGPLTDTQYF.

In its sample, this clonotype was seen many times. The chain links TRBV12-3 or TRBV12-4 to TRBJ2-7, with a possible D match to TRBD1 (6 bases). V was trimmed by 6 bases and J by 0 bases, leaving 9 bases between them. CDR3 size: 13 residues. In DNA, the CDR3 is TGTGCCAGCAGACCGGGACACTCCTACGAGCAGTACTTC. Amino acids: CASRPGHSYEQYF.

CDR3 residues: CASSLRSGTDYEQYF. CDR3 coding DNA: TGTGCCAGCAGCTTAAGGAGCGGGACTGACTACGAGCAGTACTTC. The chain carries TRBV7-2 and TRBJ2-7; 7 nucleotides align to TRBD2. CDR1 and CDR2 from the germline V gene are SGHTA and FQGNSA. The J segment lost 3 bases and the V segment lost 2 bases, leaving 7 bases of the junction unmatched. This CDR3 is built from 15 residues.

This chain links TRBV24-1 with TRBJ1-2; D not certain. Germline CDR1 KGHDR, CDR2 SFDVKD. The CDR3 loop spans 14 amino acids. V lost 4 bases and J lost 1, with 9 bases in between. The CDR3 is CATSETHLNYGYTF. In DNA, the CDR3 is TGTGCCACCAGTGAGACACACCTTAACTATGGCTACACCTTC.

The chain uses TRBV20-1 and TRBJ1-2; D ambiguous. V lost 0 bases and J 8 bases, leaving 10 bases between the germline ends. Germline CDR1 and CDR2: DFQATT and SNEGSKA (reference sequence). The CDR3 contains 12 residues. This chain's CDR3 is CSARDDREGYTF. DNA for the CDR3: TGCAGTGCTAGAGATGATCGGGAGGGCTACACCTTC.

The chain uses TRBV11-2 and TRBJ1-2; 7 nucleotides line up with TRBD1. J lost 6 bases, V lost 5 bases, and 21 bases had no gene match. The CDR3 contains 18 residues. From germline, CDR1 is SGHAT and CDR2 FQNNGV. The CDR3, as DNA: TGTGCCAGCAGCCCCTACAAAGGGAACAGGGGCAGTGGTGATGGCTACACCTTC. This codes for CASSPYKGNRGSGDGYTF. Filled out from reference TRBV11-2 and TRBJ1-2, the complete variable domain reads EAGVAQSPRYKIIEKRQSVAFWCNPISGHATLYWYQQILGQGPKLLIQFQNNGVVDDSQLPKDRFSAERLKGVDSTLKIQPAKLEDSAVYLCASSPYKGNRGSGDGYTFGSGTRLTVV.

This clonotype was counted between two and nine times. V gene TRBV20-1 combines with J gene TRBJ1-1, with TRBD1 identical over 7 bases. CDR3 size: 14 residues. The germline V gene encodes CDR1 DFQATT and CDR2 SNEGSKA (reference sequence). The CDR3 region is CEGLPGQMNTEAFF. The CDR3, as DNA: TGCGAAGGCCTGCCGGGACAGATGAACACTGAAGCTTTCTTT.

V gene TRBV14 combines with J gene TRBJ1-2; tentative D call: TRBD1 (6 bases). Trimming stripped 3 bases from V and 2 bases from J, with 19 bases between. Germline V CDR1 and CDR2: SGHDN, FVKESK. The CDR3 covers 17 residues. Written as DNA, the CDR3 is TGTGCCAGCAGCCAGAGAACAGGGAACCGGAGGAACTATGGCTACACCTTC. It codes for CASSQRTGNRRNYGYTF.

This clonotype was observed a handful of times. CDR3 DNA sequence: TGTGCCAGCAGCCGTTCCGAGTCTAATGAAAAACTGTTTTTT. Residues: CASSRSESNEKLFF. The chain couples TRBV3-1 to TRBJ1-4; D is uncertain. Per germline, CDR1 LGHDT and CDR2 YNNKEL (reference sequence). The V end lost 4 bases, the J end lost 3 bases, and 9 bases lay between the germline ends. CDR3 length equals 14 residues.

The V gene is TRBV28, the J gene TRBJ1-6, with D possibly being TRBD1 (5 bases). Germline V gene sequence: CDR1 MDHEN, CDR2 SYDVKM. This CDR3 is 15 amino acids long. The V end was cut by 1 base, the J end by 13 bases, with 17 bases between. This CDR3 reads CASSLSRAARGPLHF. CDR3 sequence (DNA): TGTGCCAGCAGTTTATCCCGGGCCGCCCGGGGGCCCCTCCACTTT. The variable domain in full, with the rest retrieved from reference TRBV28 and TRBJ1-6, is DVKVTQSSRYLVKRTGEKVFLECVQDMDHENMFWYRQDPGLGLRLIYFSYDVKMKEKGDIPEGYSVSREKKERFSLILESASTNQTSMYLCASSLSRAARGPLHFGNGTRLTVT.

The CDR3 spells CASSPSGTAVPYF. Here the CDR3 DNA reads TGCGCCAGCAGCCCCTCCGGGACCGCGGTACCGTACTTC. J is TRBJ2-7 and V is TRBV5-1; D may be TRBD1 or TRBD2 (5 bases each). Germline V gene lookup returns CDR1 SGHRS and CDR2 YFSETQ. The CDR3 spans 13 residues. Deletions cut 4 bases from V and 12 bases from J, with 20 bases between.

The chain uses TRBV12-3 or TRBV12-4 and TRBJ2-2, with 11 positions matching TRBD2. With V trimmed by 4 bases and J by 5 bases, 12 bases remained unmatched. The CDR3 is 18 residues long. CDR3 in DNA: TGTGCCAGCAGTTCCCATACAAAGACTAGCGGGGTTACCGGGGAGCTGTTTTTT. Its protein is CASSSHTKTSGVTGELFF.

This clonotype was found a few times. The chain employs TRBV5-5 and TRBJ1-2; no clear D. Trimming pared 4 bases from V and 1 base from J, leaving 17 bases between. The V gene's germline CDR1 is SGHKS and CDR2 YYEKEE (reference sequence). This CDR3 comprises 16 residues. The CDR3 coding sequence is TGTGCCAGCAGCCCGAACGGGGAGGCGCGTAACTATGGCTACACCTTC. Amino acid sequence: CASSPNGEARNYGYTF.

The chain joins TRBV20-1 to TRBJ1-3; 7 bases align to TRBD1. Germline V gene sequence: CDR1 DFQATT, CDR2 SNEGSKA (reference sequence). This CDR3 spans 15 amino acids. With 2 bases clipped from V and 0 bases from J, the junction kept 4 bases outside the gene matches. The CDR3 region is CSARRQGSSGNTIYF. DNA for the CDR3: TGCAGTGCTAGACGACAGGGAAGCTCTGGAAACACCATATATTTT.

This clonotype was picked up a small number of times. The chain links TRBV5-1 to TRBJ1-4; a weak D match, TRBD1 (5 bases). CDR1 SGHRS and CDR2 YFSETQ come from the germline V gene. Trimming took 0 bases from V and 4 from J, leaving 13 bases between them. This CDR3 is 16 amino acids long. The CDR3 DNA is TGCGCCAGCAGCTTGGCCTCGGGGCAGGGTAATGAAAAACTGTTTTTT. Its translation: CASSLASGQGNEKLFF.

V and J are TRBV5-1 and TRBJ2-3; 10 bases align to TRBD1. The CDR3 is made up of 16 amino acids. With V trimmed by 0 bases and J by 5 bases, 6 bases remained unmatched. In germline, CDR1 is SGHRS, CDR2 YFSETQ. The CDR3 protein is CASSLAWTGGKDTQYF. CDR3 bases: TGCGCCAGCAGCTTGGCTTGGACAGGGGGGAAAGATACGCAGTATTTT. The full variable domain, completed using reference TRBV5-1 and TRBJ2-3, is KAGVTQTPRYLIKTRGQQVTLSCSPISGHRSVSWYQQTPGQGLQFLFEYFSETQRNKGNFPGRFSGRQFSNSRSEMNVSTLELGDSALYLCASSLAWTGGKDTQYFGPGTRLTVL.

The CDR3 is CATDHSGNTIYF. CDR3 in DNA: TGTGCCACGGACCACTCTGGAAACACCATATATTTT. The rearrangement links TRBV7-9 to TRBJ1-3; D is uncertain. V was pared by 10 bases and J by 0 bases, with 7 bases between. The length of the CDR3 is 12 residues. The germline V gene encodes CDR1 SEHNR and CDR2 FQNEAQ (reference sequence).

This clonotype occurred a few times. V gene TRBV11-1 combines with J gene TRBJ2-1, with D tentatively TRBD1 (6 bases). The CDR3 contains 13 residues. The V gene's germline CDR1 is SGHAT and CDR2 FQDESV (reference sequence). V was trimmed by 3 bases and J by 5 bases, leaving 8 bases between them. This CDR3 reads CASSFQGNNEQFF. CDR3 nucleotide sequence: TGTGCCAGCAGCTTCCAGGGGAACAATGAGCAGTTCTTC.

This clonotype was detected only a few times. The rearrangement uses TRBV28 and TRBJ2-5; perhaps TRBD2 as D (5 bases). Trimming removed 4 bases at V and 3 bases at J, with 15 bases between. Germline assignment: CDR1 MDHEN and CDR2 SYDVKM. The CDR3 is 15 residues long. The DNA of the CDR3 is TGTGCCAGCAGTTCGCCCGGACTCGGGAAAGAGACCCAGTACTTC. Translation gives CASSSPGLGKETQYF. Combining the CDR3 with reference TRBV28 and TRBJ2-5 gives the whole variable domain DVKVTQSSRYLVKRTGEKVFLECVQDMDHENMFWYRQDPGLGLRLIYFSYDVKMKEKGDIPEGYSVSREKKERFSLILESASTNQTSMYLCASSSPGLGKETQYFGPGTRLLVL.

The J gene is TRBJ2-7, the V gene TRBV6-1, with TRBD1 as a possible D gene (7 bases). The CDR3 sequence is 11 residues long. Germline assignment: CDR1 MNHNS and CDR2 SASEGT. V was shortened by 3 bases and J by 12 bases, with 12 bases between the two germline ends. The CDR3 protein is CASSDVRDRYF. CDR3 sequence (DNA): TGTGCCAGCAGTGATGTGCGGGACAGGTACTTC.

This clonotype was observed a few times. CDR3 region: CASSLMGAGNTGELFF. The CDR3 region has the DNA TGTGCCAGCAGCTTAATGGGGGCAGGAAACACCGGGGAGCTGTTTTTT. The chain combines TRBV7-3 with TRBJ2-2; maybe TRBD1 (6 bases). The germline gives CDR1 SGHTA, CDR2 FQGTGA. This CDR3 spans 16 amino acids. Trimming shortened V by 1 base and J by 2 bases, and 11 bases separated the two germline ends.

The V and J genes are TRBV7-8 and TRBJ2-3, with D possibly TRBD1 on 5 matching bases. Trimming pared 4 bases from V and 2 bases from J, leaving 16 bases between. This CDR3 is built from 16 residues. Germline V lookup: CDR1 SGHVS, CDR2 FQNEAQ. CDR3 DNA: TGTGCCAGCAGCTCAGGGTCAAGGGGTAACACAGATACGCAGTATTTT. It is translated as CASSSGSRGNTDTQYF.

This sequence joins TRBV20-1 and TRBJ2-2; 8 bases match TRBD1. The CDR3 is 14 amino acids. The germline gives CDR1 DFQATT, CDR2 SNEGSKA (reference sequence). J gave up 2 bases and V 3 bases, and 2 bases lay outside the gene matches. CDR3 region: CSARGQVNTGELFF. The CDR3 nucleotides read TGCAGTGCTAGGGGACAGGTTAACACCGGGGAGCTGTTTTTT.

The chain uses TRBV20-1 and TRBJ2-7; 9 bases map to TRBD1. Losses at the gene ends were 4 bases for V and 2 bases for J; bases not matched to a gene: 12. The CDR3 extends over 16 amino acids. Germline V gene lookup returns CDR1 DFQATT and CDR2 SNEGSKA (reference sequence). CDR3 in DNA: TGCAGTGCTACAAACACACAGGGGGCCATCCCCTACGAGCAGTACTTC. This encodes CSATNTQGAIPYEQYF.

The chain links TRBV10-3 to TRBJ2-3; D unclear. Germline loops: CDR1 ENHRY, CDR2 SYGVKD. The CDR3 sequence is 13 residues long. The V end lost 10 bases, the J end lost 4 bases, and 15 bases lay between the germline ends. CDR3 residues: CATHSDHSDTQYF. In DNA form, the CDR3 reads TGTGCCACACATTCGGACCATTCAGATACGCAGTATTTT.

J is TRBJ2-7 and V is TRBV6-2 or TRBV6-3; a weak D match, TRBD2 (5 bases). This CDR3 comprises 16 residues. Germline assignment: CDR1 MNHEY and CDR2 SVGEGT. Between the trimmed V and J ends, which lost 2 bases and 2 bases, there was a span of 16 bases. CDR3 sequence (DNA): TGTGCCAGCAGTTACCCCCGGAGGCTCGGGACCTACGAGCAGTACTTC. Protein: CASSYPRRLGTYEQYF.

This clonotype was seen more than once but under ten times. J is TRBJ2-1 and V is TRBV6-5; 12 bases fit TRBD2. CDR3 length: 18 amino acids. The germline gives CDR1 MNHEY, CDR2 SVGAGI. The ends lost 0 bases at V and 5 bases at J; junction bases unmatched: 8. The CDR3 loop is CASSYSSPGLAGNNEQFF. CDR3 coding DNA: TGTGCCAGCAGTTACTCCTCACCCGGACTAGCGGGGAACAATGAGCAGTTCTTC.

This clonotype has only a few counts. The J gene is TRBJ1-1, the V gene TRBV7-9; D is possibly TRBD1 (5 bases). CDR3 length equals 17 residues. Trimming took 1 base from V and 0 from J, leaving 15 bases between them. Germline V gives CDR1 SEHNR, CDR2 FQNEAQ (reference sequence). CDR3 protein: CASSLDPGQGVNTEAFF. The CDR3, as DNA: TGTGCCAGCAGCTTAGATCCCGGGCAGGGAGTGAACACTGAAGCTTTCTTT.